The 28 T cell receptor beta chains given below trace back to one sample, sequenced in a study of cytomegalovirus exposure and HLA in healthy donors. Profiled with immunoSEQ multiplex PCR; TCRdb holds only in-frame clones, not every one. The repertoire holds 65,000 to 85,000 clones, with over 85% as singletons. Material: PBMCs. The receptors were gathered from a woman aged 18 to 35 in good health and CMV-seronegative.

The rearrangement joins TRBV30 to TRBJ2-1; TRBD1 matches 7 bases. The germline gives CDR1 GTSNPN, CDR2 SVGIG (reference sequence). J gave up 3 bases and V 2 bases, and 7 bases lay outside the gene matches. The CDR3 contains 15 residues. This CDR3 is CAWSSGQSLYNEQFF. In DNA, the CDR3 is TGTGCCTGGAGTTCGGGACAGTCCCTCTACAATGAGCAGTTCTTC.

V and J are TRBV18 and TRBJ1-2, with unresolved D. Germline values: CDR1 KGHSH, CDR2 LQKENI. The ends were cut back, 3 bases at V and 3 bases at J, with 17 bases in the middle. The CDR3 runs to 16 residues. The CDR3 region is CASSPLDFPKDYGYTF. The DNA of the CDR3 is TGTGCCAGCTCACCCTTGGACTTCCCCAAGGACTATGGCTACACCTTC.

This chain connects TRBV7-9 to TRBJ1-2; the D gene is possibly TRBD1 (5 bases). The germline V gene encodes CDR1 SEHNR and CDR2 FQNEAQ (reference sequence). V lost 3 bases and J 0 bases, leaving 11 bases between the germline ends. The CDR3 spans 15 residues. As DNA, the CDR3 is TGTGCCAGCAGCTTTTCAGACAGACCTAACTATGGCTACACCTTC. Its protein product is CASSFSDRPNYGYTF.

V usage is TRBV5-1 and J usage is TRBJ2-7; 11 bases are shared with TRBD1. CDR3 length: 16 residues. The V gene end was trimmed by 0 bases and the J gene end by 7 bases; junction bases not matched to a gene: 9. The V gene's germline CDR1 is SGHRS and CDR2 YFSETQ. CDR3 bases: TGCGCCAGCAGCTTGGGTCCCCCGGGACAGGGGGGTGAGCAGTACTTC. Its protein is CASSLGPPGQGGEQYF.

This chain uses TRBV5-5 with TRBJ2-7; 10 bases map to TRBD1. Germline V lookup: CDR1 SGHKS, CDR2 YYEKEE (reference sequence). The CDR3 loop spans 14 amino acids. Trimming at V came to 4 bases and at J to 5 bases, leaving 6 bases not matched to a gene. The CDR3 is CASSAGTGVHEQYF. CDR3 DNA sequence: TGTGCCAGCAGCGCCGGGACAGGGGTCCACGAGCAGTACTTC.

The chain couples TRBV11-2 to TRBJ2-7, with a weak D call TRBD2 (6 bases). Per the germline V gene, CDR1 is SGHAT and CDR2 is FQNNGV. This CDR3 has 15 residues. V lost 5 bases to trimming and J lost 3 bases, with 17 bases between them. In DNA, the CDR3 is TGTGCCAGCAGCCCAGAACTAGCATCCGGCTACGAGCAGTACTTC. This encodes CASSPELASGYEQYF.

This chain links TRBV4-1 with TRBJ1-2; D not certain. The CDR3 has 14 residues. Germline V lookup: CDR1 MGHRA, CDR2 YSYEKL. V was cut by 5 bases and J by 8 bases, with 18 bases left in between. The CDR3 is CASSSIIWGGGYTF. CDR3 in DNA: TGCGCCAGCAGCTCGATAATTTGGGGAGGCGGCTACACCTTC.

J is TRBJ2-7 and V is TRBV11-2; a possible D gene is TRBD2 (5 bases). Looked up from germline, CDR1 is SGHAT and CDR2 is FQNNGV. V was pared by 3 bases and J by 2 bases, with 8 bases between. This CDR3 spans 13 amino acids. As DNA, the CDR3 is TGTGCCAGCAGCTTCGGGGATGCCTACGAGCAGTACTTC. It translates to CASSFGDAYEQYF.

The rearrangement joins TRBV6-5 to TRBJ2-4; 11 nucleotides match TRBD2. Germline CDR1 MNHEY, CDR2 SVGAGI. The CDR3 spans 15 residues. Losses at the gene ends were 7 bases for V and 2 bases for J; bases not matched to a gene: 4. The CDR3 reads CASIGTSGPKNIQYF. In DNA form, the CDR3 reads TGTGCCAGCATCGGGACTAGCGGACCCAAAAACATTCAGTACTTC.

The chain recombines TRBV4-1 with TRBJ2-1; no firm D call. Per the germline V gene, CDR1 is MGHRA and CDR2 is YSYEKL. The CDR3 consists of 13 residues. Trimming removed 0 bases at V and 5 bases at J, with 5 bases between. In DNA, the CDR3 is TGCGCCAGCAGCCAAGAACGAGACAATGAGCAGTTCTTC. Translated: CASSQERDNEQFF.

The chain has TRBV7-2 and TRBJ2-2; possible D gene TRBD2, 7 bases. V was clipped by 5 bases and J by 9 bases, with 16 bases between them. This CDR3 spans 14 amino acids. The germline V gene encodes CDR1 SGHTA and CDR2 FQGNSA. The CDR3 bases are TGTGCCAGCAGCCAGGGGAGGGAAGAAAGGGAGCTGTTTTTT. Encoded protein: CASSQGREERELFF.

J is TRBJ1-1 and V is TRBV5-1, with D possibly matching TRBD1 (5 bases). Between the trimmed V and J ends, which lost 4 bases and 0 bases, there was a span of 16 bases. Germline V gene data show CDR1 as SGHRS and CDR2 as YFSETQ. The CDR3 covers 16 residues. CDR3 sequence (DNA): TGCGCCAGCAGCCCGGGGTGGGGGGAGATGAACACTGAAGCTTTCTTT. The encoded protein is CASSPGWGEMNTEAFF. The whole variable domain, filled in from reference TRBV5-1 and TRBJ1-1, reads KAGVTQTPRYLIKTRGQQVTLSCSPISGHRSVSWYQQTPGQGLQFLFEYFSETQRNKGNFPGRFSGRQFSNSRSEMNVSTLELGDSALYLCASSPGWGEMNTEAFFGQGTRLTVV.

The CDR3 nucleotides are TGTGCCAGCAGCGCCAGGGACAGGGCAAACTATGGCTACACCTTC. Protein product: CASSARDRANYGYTF. The chain combines TRBV7-2 with TRBJ1-2; the match to TRBD1 covers 9 bases. Germline CDR1 and CDR2: SGHTA and FQGNSA. Trimming at V came to 5 bases and at J to 2 bases, leaving 6 bases not matched to a gene. The CDR3 sequence is 15 residues long.

The chain carries TRBV27 and TRBJ1-5; D remains ambiguous. The germline V gene has CDR1 MNHEY and CDR2 SMNVEV (reference sequence). This CDR3 has 14 residues. The germline V and J ends were trimmed by 3 bases and 3 bases, with 9 bases remaining between them. CDR3 sequence: CASSFRGPNQPQHF. The CDR3 DNA reads TGTGCCAGCAGTTTTCGGGGTCCCAATCAGCCCCAGCATTTT.

V gene TRBV11-2 combines with J gene TRBJ1-1, with D tentatively TRBD1 (6 bases). This CDR3 region has 13 residues. The V end was cut by 3 bases, the J end by 1 base, with 6 bases between. Germline CDR1 SGHAT, CDR2 FQNNGV. As DNA, the CDR3 is TGTGCCAGCAGCTTGACAGGGAACACTGAAGCTTTCTTT. It yields the protein CASSLTGNTEAFF.

This sequence joins TRBV7-2 and TRBJ1-5, with 10 positions matching TRBD1. The V gene end was trimmed by 5 bases and the J gene end by 3 bases; junction bases not matched to a gene: 10. This CDR3 contains 17 residues. The germline V gene has CDR1 SGHTA and CDR2 FQGNSA. CDR3 sequence reads: CASSVGRGQGYNQPQHF. The DNA of the CDR3 is TGTGCCAGCAGCGTAGGTAGGGGACAGGGGTACAATCAGCCCCAGCATTTT.

The genes are TRBV28 and TRBJ2-1, with D tentatively TRBD1 (5 bases). Germline V CDR1 and CDR2: MDHEN, SYDVKM. The CDR3 sequence is 14 residues long. V gave up 3 bases and J gave up 3 bases, with 9 bases separating them. The CDR3 spells CASSLSQGYNEQFF. The CDR3 nucleotides read TGTGCCAGCAGTTTGTCCCAGGGCTACAATGAGCAGTTCTTC.

The V gene is TRBV28, the J gene TRBJ1-1; D gene uncertain. This CDR3 region has 13 residues. The germline V gene encodes CDR1 MDHEN and CDR2 SYDVKM. The ends were cut back, 6 bases at V and 0 bases at J, with 8 bases in the middle. CDR3 in DNA: TGTGCCAGCAGGTCGACTTTGAACACTGAAGCTTTCTTT. Protein sequence: CASRSTLNTEAFF.

The V gene is TRBV5-1, the J gene TRBJ2-2; tentative D call: TRBD2 (5 bases). Germline V CDR1 and CDR2: SGHRS, YFSETQ. The germline V and J ends were trimmed by 0 bases and 5 bases, with 14 bases remaining between them. CDR3 length equals 16 residues. The CDR3 DNA reads TGCGCCAGCAGCTTGGATGGGCCGGGAAGAACCGGGGAGCTGTTTTTT. This codes for CASSLDGPGRTGELFF.

This chain joins TRBV4-2 and TRBJ2-3, with a weak D call TRBD2 (6 bases). The V end was cut by 0 bases, the J end by 0 bases, with 10 bases between. The CDR3 loop spans 16 amino acids. Germline V CDR1 and CDR2: LGHNA, YNFKEQ. The CDR3 loop is CASSQDLSGSTDTQYF. The CDR3 DNA reads TGTGCCAGCAGCCAAGATCTTAGCGGAAGCACAGATACGCAGTATTTT.

The chain employs TRBV7-9 and TRBJ1-1; 8 nucleotides match TRBD1. The V segment lost 5 bases and the J segment 0 bases; nucleotides outside the gene matches: 14. In germline, CDR1 is SEHNR, CDR2 FQNEAQ (reference sequence). CDR3 length: 18 residues. CDR3 sequence reads: CASSPQVDRAQMNTEAFF. In DNA form, the CDR3 reads TGTGCCAGCAGCCCCCAGGTGGACAGGGCCCAAATGAACACTGAAGCTTTCTTT.

The chain is built from TRBV9 and TRBJ2-3; D perhaps matches TRBD1 (5 bases). Per germline, CDR1 SGDLS and CDR2 YYNGEE. Trimming removed 0 bases from V and 2 bases from J, with 10 bases in between. The CDR3 consists of 15 residues. CDR3 bases: TGTGCCAGCAGCGTAGGCGGCAGGGACACAGATACGCAGTATTTT. Translating it yields CASSVGGRDTDTQYF.

The chain joins TRBV5-6 to TRBJ2-1; D gene unclear. The CDR3 has 11 amino acids. Germline V gene data show CDR1 as SGHDT and CDR2 as YYEEEE. V was cut by 1 base and J by 8 bases, with 4 bases left in between. CDR3 region: CASSLTDEQFF. The CDR3 DNA reads TGTGCCAGCAGCTTGACGGATGAGCAGTTCTTC.

The rearrangement joins TRBV11-2 to TRBJ2-5, with a tentative D call TRBD1 (6 bases). Per germline, CDR1 SGHAT and CDR2 FQNNGV. The CDR3 length is 13 residues. Trimming removed 2 bases at V and 4 bases at J, with 8 bases between. CDR3 region: CASSLQGLETQYF. CDR3 coding DNA: TGTGCCAGCAGCTTACAGGGGTTAGAGACCCAGTACTTC.

The chain couples TRBV7-8 to TRBJ1-3, with D unclear. Trimming took off 1 base at V and 0 bases at J, with 13 bases between the two ends. CDR1 and CDR2 from the germline V gene are SGHVS and FQNEAQ. This CDR3 region has 17 residues. The CDR3, as DNA: TGTGCCAGCAGCTTAGTGGAGGCAGTCCTCTCTGGAAACACCATATATTTT. It yields the protein CASSLVEAVLSGNTIYF.

This clone has only one observation. The gene calls are TRBV18 and TRBJ1-2, with 8 bases lining up with TRBD1. CDR3 length: 14 amino acids. Germline lookup yields CDR1 KGHSH and CDR2 LQKENI. Germline trimming cut 0 bases from V and 8 bases from J; bases unmatched to any gene: 5. This CDR3 is CASSPPDRVAGYTF. CDR3 bases: TGTGCCAGCTCACCACCGGACAGGGTGGCCGGCTACACCTTC.

In nucleotides, the CDR3 is TGTGCCAGCAGCGTAGATTCGGGAGACTACAATGAGCAGTTCTTC. Translating it yields CASSVDSGDYNEQFF. The V gene is TRBV9, the J gene TRBJ2-1; D may be TRBD2 (6 bases). Per the germline V gene, CDR1 is SGDLS and CDR2 is YYNGEE. The germline V and J ends were trimmed by 0 bases and 3 bases, with 10 bases remaining between them. CDR3 size: 15 residues.

The gene calls are TRBV6-6 and TRBJ1-2, with D unresolved. There are 13 residues in the CDR3. Trimming removed 3 bases from V and 8 bases from J, with 13 bases in between. CDR1 and CDR2 from the germline V gene are MNHNY and SVGAGI (reference sequence). The CDR3 DNA reads as TGTGCCAGCAGTTATGTCTACCCTTACGGCTACACCTTC. Encoded protein: CASSYVYPYGYTF.